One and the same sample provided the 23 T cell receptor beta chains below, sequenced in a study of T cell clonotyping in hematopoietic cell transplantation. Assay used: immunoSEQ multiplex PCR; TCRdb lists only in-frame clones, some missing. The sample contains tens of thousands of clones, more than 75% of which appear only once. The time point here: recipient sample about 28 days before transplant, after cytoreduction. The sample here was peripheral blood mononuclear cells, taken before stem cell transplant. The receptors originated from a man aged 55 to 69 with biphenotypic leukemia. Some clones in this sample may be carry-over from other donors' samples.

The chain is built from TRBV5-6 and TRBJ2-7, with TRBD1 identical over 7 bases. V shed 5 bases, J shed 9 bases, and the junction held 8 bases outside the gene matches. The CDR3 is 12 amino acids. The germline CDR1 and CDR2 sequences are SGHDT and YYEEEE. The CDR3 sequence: CASSKDRRRQYF. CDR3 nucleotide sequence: TGTGCCAGCAGTAAGGACAGGCGGCGGCAGTACTTC.

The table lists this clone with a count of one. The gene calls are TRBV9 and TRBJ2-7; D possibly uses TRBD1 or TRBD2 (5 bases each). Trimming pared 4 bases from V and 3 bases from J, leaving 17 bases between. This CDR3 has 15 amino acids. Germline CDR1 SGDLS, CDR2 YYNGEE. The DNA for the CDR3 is TGTGCCAGCAGCCCTGGCTTGTGGGACGACTACGAGCAGTACTTC. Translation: CASSPGLWDDYEQYF.

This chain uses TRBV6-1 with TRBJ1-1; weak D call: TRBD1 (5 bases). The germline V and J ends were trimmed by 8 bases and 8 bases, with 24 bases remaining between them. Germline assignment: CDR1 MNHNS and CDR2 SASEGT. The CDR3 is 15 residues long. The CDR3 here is CASPEIRAALDEAFF. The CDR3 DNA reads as TGTGCCAGCCCCGAGATCAGGGCCGCTTTAGACGAAGCTTTCTTT.

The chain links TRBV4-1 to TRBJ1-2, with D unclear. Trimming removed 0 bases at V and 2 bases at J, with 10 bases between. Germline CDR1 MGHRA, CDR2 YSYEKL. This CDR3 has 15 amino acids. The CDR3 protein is CASSQEPGSNYGYTF. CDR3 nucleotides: TGCGCCAGCAGCCAAGAACCGGGCTCCAACTATGGCTACACCTTC.

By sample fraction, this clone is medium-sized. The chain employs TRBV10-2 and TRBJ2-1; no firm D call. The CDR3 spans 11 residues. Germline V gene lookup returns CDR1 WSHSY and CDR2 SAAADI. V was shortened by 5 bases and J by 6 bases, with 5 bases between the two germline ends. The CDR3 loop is CASSMLNEQFF. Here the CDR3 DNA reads TGCGCCAGCAGTATGCTCAATGAGCAGTTCTTC.

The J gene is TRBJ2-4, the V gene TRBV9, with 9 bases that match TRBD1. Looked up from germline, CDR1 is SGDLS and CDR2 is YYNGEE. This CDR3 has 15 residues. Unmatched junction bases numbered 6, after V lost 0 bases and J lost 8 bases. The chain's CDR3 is CASSVDGQGRYIQYF. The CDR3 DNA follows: TGTGCCAGCAGCGTAGACGGACAGGGGAGGTACATTCAGTACTTC.

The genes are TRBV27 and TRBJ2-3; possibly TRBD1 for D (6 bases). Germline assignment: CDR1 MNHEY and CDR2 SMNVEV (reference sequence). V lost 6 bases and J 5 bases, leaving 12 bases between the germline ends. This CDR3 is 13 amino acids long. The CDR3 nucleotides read TGTGCCAGCAGGGGTCAGGGGAGAGATACGCAGTATTTT. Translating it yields CASRGQGRDTQYF.

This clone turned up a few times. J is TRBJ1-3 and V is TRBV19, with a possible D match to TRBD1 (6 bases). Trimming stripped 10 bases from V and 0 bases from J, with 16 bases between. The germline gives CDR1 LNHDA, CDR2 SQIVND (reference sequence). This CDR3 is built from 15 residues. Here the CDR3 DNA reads TGTGCCACCATGGACAGAGCGCGCTCTGGAAACACCATATATTTT. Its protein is CATMDRARSGNTIYF. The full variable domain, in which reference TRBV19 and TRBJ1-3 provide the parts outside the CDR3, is DGGITQSPKYLFRKEGQNVTLSCEQNLNHDAMYWYRQDPGQGLRLIYYSQIVNDFQKGDIAEGYSVSREKKESFPLTVTSAQKNPTAFYLCATMDRARSGNTIYFGEGSWLTVV.

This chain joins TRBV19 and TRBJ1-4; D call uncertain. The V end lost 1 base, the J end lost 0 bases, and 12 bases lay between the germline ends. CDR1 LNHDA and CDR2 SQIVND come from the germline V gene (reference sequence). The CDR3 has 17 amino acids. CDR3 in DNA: TGTGCCAGTAGTATAGTCTTCTGGAGATCAACTAATGAAAAACTGTTTTTT. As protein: CASSIVFWRSTNEKLFF.

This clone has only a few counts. The CDR3 is CASSDKRTYEQYF. The CDR3 region has the DNA TGTGCCAGCAGTGACAAGCGGACCTACGAGCAGTACTTC. J is TRBJ2-7 and V is TRBV6-4; D might be TRBD2 (5 bases). The V gene's germline CDR1 is MRHNA and CDR2 SNTAGT. This CDR3 contains 13 residues. The ends were cut back, 2 bases at V and 2 bases at J, with 7 bases in the middle.

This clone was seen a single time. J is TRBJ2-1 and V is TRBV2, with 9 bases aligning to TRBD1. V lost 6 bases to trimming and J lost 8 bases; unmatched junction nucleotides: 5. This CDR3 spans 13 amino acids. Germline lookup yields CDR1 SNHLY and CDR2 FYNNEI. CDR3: CASRWTGEDEQFF. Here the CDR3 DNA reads TGTGCCAGCAGATGGACAGGGGAGGATGAGCAGTTCTTC.

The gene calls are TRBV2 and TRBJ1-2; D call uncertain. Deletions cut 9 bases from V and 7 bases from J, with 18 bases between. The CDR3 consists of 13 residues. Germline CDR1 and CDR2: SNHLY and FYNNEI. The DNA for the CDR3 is TGTGCCAGTTACACAGACCGCTCGGTTGGCTACACCTTC. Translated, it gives CASYTDRSVGYTF.

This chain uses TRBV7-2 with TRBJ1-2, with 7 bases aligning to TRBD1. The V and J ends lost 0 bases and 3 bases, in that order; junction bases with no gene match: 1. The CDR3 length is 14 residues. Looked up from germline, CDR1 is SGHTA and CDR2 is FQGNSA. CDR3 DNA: TGTGCCAGCAGCTTAGCGGGACAGTACTATGGCTACACCTTC. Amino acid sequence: CASSLAGQYYGYTF.

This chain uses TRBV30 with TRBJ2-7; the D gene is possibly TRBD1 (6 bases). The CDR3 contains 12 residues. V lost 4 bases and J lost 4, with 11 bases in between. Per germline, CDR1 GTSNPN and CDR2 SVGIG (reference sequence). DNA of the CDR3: TGTGCCTGGAACAGGGAATGGTACGAGCAGTACTTC. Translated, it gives CAWNREWYEQYF. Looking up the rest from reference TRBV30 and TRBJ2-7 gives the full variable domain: SQTIHQWPATLVQPVGSPLSLECTVEGTSNPNLYWYRQAAGRGLQLLFYSVGIGQISSEVPQNLSASRPQDRQFILSSKKLLLSDSGFYLCAWNREWYEQYFGPGTRLTVT.

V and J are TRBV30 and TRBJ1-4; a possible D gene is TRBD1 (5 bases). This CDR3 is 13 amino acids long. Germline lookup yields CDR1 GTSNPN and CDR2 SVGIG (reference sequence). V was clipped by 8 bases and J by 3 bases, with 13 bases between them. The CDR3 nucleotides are TGTGCCGGGGGGGGGTTGGCTAATGAAAAACTGTTTTTT. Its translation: CAGGGLANEKLFF.

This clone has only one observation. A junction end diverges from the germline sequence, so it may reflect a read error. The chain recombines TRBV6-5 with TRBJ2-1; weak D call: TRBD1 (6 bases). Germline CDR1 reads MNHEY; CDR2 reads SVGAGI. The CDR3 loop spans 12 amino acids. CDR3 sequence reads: CDQGRTYNEQFF. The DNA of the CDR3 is TGCGACCAGGGGCGGACCTACAATGAGCAGTTCTTC.

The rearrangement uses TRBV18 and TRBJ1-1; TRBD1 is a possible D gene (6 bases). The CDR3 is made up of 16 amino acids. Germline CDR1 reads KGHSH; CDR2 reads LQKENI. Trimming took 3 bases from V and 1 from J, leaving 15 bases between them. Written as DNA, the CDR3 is TGTGCCAGCTCACCCAACCCGGGGGCGCGGAACACTGAAGCTTTCTTT. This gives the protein CASSPNPGARNTEAFF.

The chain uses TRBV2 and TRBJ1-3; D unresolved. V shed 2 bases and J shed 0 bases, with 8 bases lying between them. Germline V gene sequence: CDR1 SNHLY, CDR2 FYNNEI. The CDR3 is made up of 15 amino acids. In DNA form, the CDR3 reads TGTGCCAGCAGTGAATTGACACTCTCTGGAAACACCATATATTTT. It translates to CASSELTLSGNTIYF. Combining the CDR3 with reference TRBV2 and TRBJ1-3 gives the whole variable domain EPEVTQTPSHQVTQMGQEVILRCVPISNHLYFYWYRQILGQKVEFLVSFYNNEISEKSEIFDDQFSVERPDGSNFTLKIRSTKLEDSAMYFCASSELTLSGNTIYFGEGSWLTVV.

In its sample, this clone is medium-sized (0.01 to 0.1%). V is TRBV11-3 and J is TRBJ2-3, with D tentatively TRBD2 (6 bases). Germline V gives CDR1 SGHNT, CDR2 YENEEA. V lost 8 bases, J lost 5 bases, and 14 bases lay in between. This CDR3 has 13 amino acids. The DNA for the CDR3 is TGTGCCAGCGGGGGGTCCCGGGAAGATACGCAGTATTTT. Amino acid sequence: CASGGSREDTQYF.

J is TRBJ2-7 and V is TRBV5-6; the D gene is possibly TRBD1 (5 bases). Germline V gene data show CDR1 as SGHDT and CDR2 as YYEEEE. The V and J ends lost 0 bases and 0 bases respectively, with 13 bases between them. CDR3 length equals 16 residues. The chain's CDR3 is CASSLGPGSISYEQYF. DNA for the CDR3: TGTGCCAGCAGCTTGGGACCAGGGTCCATCTCCTACGAGCAGTACTTC.

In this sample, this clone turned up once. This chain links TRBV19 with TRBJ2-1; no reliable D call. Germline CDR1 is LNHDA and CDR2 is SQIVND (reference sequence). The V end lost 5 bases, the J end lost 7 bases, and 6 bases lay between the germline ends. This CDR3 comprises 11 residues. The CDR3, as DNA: TGTGCCAGTAGTTGGTTGAATGAGCAGTTCTTC. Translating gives CASSWLNEQFF. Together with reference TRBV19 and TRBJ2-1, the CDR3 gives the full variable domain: DGGITQSPKYLFRKEGQNVTLSCEQNLNHDAMYWYRQDPGQGLRLIYYSQIVNDFQKGDIAEGYSVSREKKESFPLTVTSAQKNPTAFYLCASSWLNEQFFGPGTRLTVL.

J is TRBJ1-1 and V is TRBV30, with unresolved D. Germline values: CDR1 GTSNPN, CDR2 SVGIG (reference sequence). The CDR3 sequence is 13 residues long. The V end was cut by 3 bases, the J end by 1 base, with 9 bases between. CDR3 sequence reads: CAWSPDPNTEAFF. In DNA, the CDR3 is TGTGCCTGGAGCCCCGACCCGAACACTGAAGCTTTCTTT.

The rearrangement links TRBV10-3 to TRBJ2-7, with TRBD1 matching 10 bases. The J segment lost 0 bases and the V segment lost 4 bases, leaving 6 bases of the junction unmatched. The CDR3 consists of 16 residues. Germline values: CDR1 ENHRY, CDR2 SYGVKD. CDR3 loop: CAISVPGQGSSYEQYF. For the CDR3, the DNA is TGTGCCATCAGTGTACCGGGACAGGGGAGCTCCTACGAGCAGTACTTC.